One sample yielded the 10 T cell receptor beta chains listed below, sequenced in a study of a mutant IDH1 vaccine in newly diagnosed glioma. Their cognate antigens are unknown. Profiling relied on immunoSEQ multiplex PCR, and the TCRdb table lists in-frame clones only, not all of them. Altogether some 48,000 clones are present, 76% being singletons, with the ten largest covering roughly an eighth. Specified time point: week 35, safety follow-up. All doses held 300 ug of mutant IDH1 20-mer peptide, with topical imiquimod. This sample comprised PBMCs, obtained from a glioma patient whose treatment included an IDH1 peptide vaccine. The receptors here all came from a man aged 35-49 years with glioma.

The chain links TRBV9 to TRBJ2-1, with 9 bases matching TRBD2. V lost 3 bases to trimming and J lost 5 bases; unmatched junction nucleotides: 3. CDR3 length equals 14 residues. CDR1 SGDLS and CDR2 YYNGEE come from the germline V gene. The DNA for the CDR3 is TGTGCCAGCAGCGGACTAGCGGAAAACAATGAGCAGTTCTTC. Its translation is CASSGLAENNEQFF.

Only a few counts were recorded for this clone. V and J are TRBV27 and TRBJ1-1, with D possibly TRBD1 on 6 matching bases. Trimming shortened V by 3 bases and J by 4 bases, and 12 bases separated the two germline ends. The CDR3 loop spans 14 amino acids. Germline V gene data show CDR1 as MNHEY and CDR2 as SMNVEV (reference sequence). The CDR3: CASSFSGTPTEAFF. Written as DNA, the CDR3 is TGTGCCAGCAGTTTTTCCGGGACACCCACTGAAGCTTTCTTT.

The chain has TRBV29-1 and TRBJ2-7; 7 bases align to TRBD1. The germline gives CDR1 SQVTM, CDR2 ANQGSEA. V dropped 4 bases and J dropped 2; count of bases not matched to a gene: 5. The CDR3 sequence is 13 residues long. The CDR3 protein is CSVATGDTYEQYV. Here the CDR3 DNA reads TGCAGCGTTGCCACAGGGGATACCTACGAGCAGTACGTC.

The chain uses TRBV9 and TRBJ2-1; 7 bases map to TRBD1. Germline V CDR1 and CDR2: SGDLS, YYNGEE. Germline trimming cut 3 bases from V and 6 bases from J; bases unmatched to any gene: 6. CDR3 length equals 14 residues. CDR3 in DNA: TGTGCCAGCAGCGGGGGACAGCCACGCAATGAGCAGTTCTTC. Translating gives CASSGGQPRNEQFF.

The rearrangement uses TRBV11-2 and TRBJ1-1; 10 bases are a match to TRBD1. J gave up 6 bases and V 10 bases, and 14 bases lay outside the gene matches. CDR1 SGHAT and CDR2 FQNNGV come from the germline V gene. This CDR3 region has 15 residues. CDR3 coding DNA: TGTGCCACCCACCGAGTCGGGACAGGGGCGGCTGAAGCTTTCTTT. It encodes CATHRVGTGAAEAFF. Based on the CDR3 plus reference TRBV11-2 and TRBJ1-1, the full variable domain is EAGVAQSPRYKIIEKRQSVAFWCNPISGHATLYWYQQILGQGPKLLIQFQNNGVVDDSQLPKDRFSAERLKGVDSTLKIQPAKLEDSAVYLCATHRVGTGAAEAFFGQGTRLTVV.

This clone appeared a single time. For the CDR3, the DNA is TGTGCCAGCAGCTTACAAGGCGGGAGGGCCCCAGAGACCCAGTACTTC. The encoded protein is CASSLQGGRAPETQYF. The rearrangement links TRBV7-8 to TRBJ2-5; 9 bases fit TRBD2. CDR3 length equals 16 residues. V shed 2 bases, J shed 4 bases, and the junction held 8 bases outside the gene matches. CDR1 is SGHVS, CDR2 FQNEAQ, per germline.

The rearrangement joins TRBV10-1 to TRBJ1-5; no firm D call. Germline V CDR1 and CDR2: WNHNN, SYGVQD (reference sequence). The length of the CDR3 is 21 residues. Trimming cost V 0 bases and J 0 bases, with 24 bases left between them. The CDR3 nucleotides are TGCGCCAGCAGTGAGTCGTACAGTTCATCCCTAATTGATAATAGCAATCAGCCCCAGCATTTT. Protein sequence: CASSESYSSSLIDNSNQPQHF.

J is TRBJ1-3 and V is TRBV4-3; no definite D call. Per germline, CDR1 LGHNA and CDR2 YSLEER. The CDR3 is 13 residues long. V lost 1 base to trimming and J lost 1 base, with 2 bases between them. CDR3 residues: CASSQVSGNTIYF. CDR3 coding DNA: TGCGCCAGCAGCCAAGTGTCTGGAAACACCATATATTTT.

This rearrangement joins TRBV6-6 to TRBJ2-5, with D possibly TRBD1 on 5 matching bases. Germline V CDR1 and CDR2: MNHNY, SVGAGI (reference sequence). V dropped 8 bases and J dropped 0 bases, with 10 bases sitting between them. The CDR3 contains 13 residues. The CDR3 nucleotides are TGTGCCAGCGGTGGGGCCTACCAAGAGACCCAGTACTTC. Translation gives CASGGAYQETQYF.

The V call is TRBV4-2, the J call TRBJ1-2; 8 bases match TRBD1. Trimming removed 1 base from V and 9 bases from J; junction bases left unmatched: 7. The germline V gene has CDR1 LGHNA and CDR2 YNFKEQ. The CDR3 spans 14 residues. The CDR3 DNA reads TGTGCCAGCAGCCAAGTCGGACAGGGCGTAAGCTACACCTTC. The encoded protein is CASSQVGQGVSYTF.